This T cell receptor (beta chain) appears in the sequencing data of a study of CD8 T cells in seronegative destructive rheumatoid arthritis (dated by TCRdb to 2020 to 2021). Background on the whole study: At the time of sampling, most of the eight CND-RA patients were on biological drugs. The study compared peripheral CD8+ TCRbeta repertoires from patients with CCP-negative destructive rheumatoid arthritis (CND-RA) against repertoires from newly diagnosed seropositive RA, seronegative RA and healthy controls. Rather than undergoing new sequencing, the seropositive RA, seronegative RA and healthy control comparison cohorts were drawn from an earlier published TCRbeta dataset.

CND-RA patients were negative for the clinical CCP2 antibody test, and joint destruction progressed despite active therapy. All CND-RA patients were characterized by typical joint destruction in wrists and ankles and by failure of conventional anti-rheumatic therapy. Instead of being sampled at diagnosis, CND-RA patients were sampled after long disease histories, which in several cases spanned decades. Approximately 50 millilitres of EDTA-anticoagulated peripheral blood were drawn from each patient. Density gradient separation with Ficoll-Paque PLUS was used to isolate peripheral blood mononuclear cells. AutoMACS magnetic bead positive selection was used to isolate CD8+ cells from fresh or cryopreserved PBMCs, and flow cytometry was used to check purity. Nucleospin Tissue or Tissue XS kits were used for genomic DNA extraction, and quantification was performed on a Qubit 2.0 fluorometer. Genomic DNA from CD8+ cells was used for TCRbeta sequencing, which was performed according to the manufacturer's instructions. The immunoSEQ assay was used for TCRbeta sequencing, which was carried out at a genomics technology centre in Finland. The published analysis was carried out like this. Clonotype tables produced by the immunoSEQ preprocessing pipeline were converted into VDJtools format, and non-productive clonotypes were filtered out. Samples with fewer than 10,000 reads were excluded, the remaining samples were subsampled to 10,000 reads, and six of eight CND-RA samples were retained. Shannon-Wiener, Simpson and clonality indices were calculated with the VDJtools CalcDiversityStats function on data subsampled to 10,000 reads. To infer antigen specificity, non-singleton TCRbeta clonotypes were hard-matched against VDJdb, with no mismatches permitted. Clusters with potentially shared antigen targets were formed by grouping CDR3 sequences that differed by one amino acid (Hamming distance 1). Public clonotypes were tested for group enrichment with one-sided Fisher's exact tests after resampling groups to six samples, repeated ten times. The table comes from immuneACCESS by way of TCRdb, which keeps in-frame sequences with V and J called. Part of the clones is missing from these tables; in studies checked, under half for an unresolved V gene and the rest for unknown reasons. V and J calls and clone size come straight from that table; D and trimming were deduced from the DNA. In all, the sample holds about 13,000 clones, and around 83% of those were seen once. The ten largest account for under 35% of the sample.

The full study reports these points: Because no diagnostic samples were available, the TCR repertoire differences may partly reflect poor disease control over the years rather than being present at onset. The small size of the CND-RA cohort was noted as a limitation of the study. CND-RA repertoires showed more CMV-reactive and fewer influenza A-reactive CD8+ TCRbeta sequences than controls and other RA subtypes. Once age was adjusted for, the CD8+ TCRbeta repertoires of CND-RA patients appeared less diverse and more clonal than the repertoires of other RA subtypes. A distinct set of enriched public clonotypes appeared to be carried by CND-RA patients, and this finding was interpreted by the authors as support for a separate disease subset. Across the 100,000 to 150,000 clonotypes tested, no public clonotype enrichment was retained after Benjamini-Hochberg correction.

Of note for this clone: This clone's antigen is unknown. No qualities accompany the bases; no much larger clone lies one base away.

Sequenced input: CD8+ T cells from blood. The sequence came from a woman aged 30-55 years with seronegative destructive rheumatoid arthritis.

The CDR3 here reads CASSIDLASGDEQYV. The DNA sequence is given as TGTGCCAGTAGTATAGATCTGGCTAGCGGGGACGAGCAGTACGTC. The chain is encoded by TRBV19 joined to TRBJ2-7; 9 of the junction bases match TRBD2. The germline V end is reduced by 0 bases and the J end by 5 bases; junction bases left unmatched: 5. The CDR3 spans 15 residues, from the cysteine through the valine. The kept DNA is CDR3 alone, 45 bases in frame from the first base. Based on the germline V gene (reference sequence), the CDR1 and CDR2 sequences are LNHDA and SQIVND.